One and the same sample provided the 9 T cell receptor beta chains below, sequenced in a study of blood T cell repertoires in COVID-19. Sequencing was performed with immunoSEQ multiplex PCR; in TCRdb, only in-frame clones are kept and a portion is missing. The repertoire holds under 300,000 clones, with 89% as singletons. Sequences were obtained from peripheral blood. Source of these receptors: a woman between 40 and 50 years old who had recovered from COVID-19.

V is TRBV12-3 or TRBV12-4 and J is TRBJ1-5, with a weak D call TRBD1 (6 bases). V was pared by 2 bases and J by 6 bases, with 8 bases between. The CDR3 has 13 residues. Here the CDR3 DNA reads TGTGCCAGCAGTTTAAGGGGGAGTCAGCCCCAGCATTTT. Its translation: CASSLRGSQPQHF.

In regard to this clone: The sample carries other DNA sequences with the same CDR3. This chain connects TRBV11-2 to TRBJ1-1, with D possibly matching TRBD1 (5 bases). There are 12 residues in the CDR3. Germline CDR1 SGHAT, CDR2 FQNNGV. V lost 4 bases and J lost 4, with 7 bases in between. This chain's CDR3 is CASSSGGTEAFF. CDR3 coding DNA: TGTGCCAGCAGCTCGGGGGGCACTGAAGCTTTCTTT.

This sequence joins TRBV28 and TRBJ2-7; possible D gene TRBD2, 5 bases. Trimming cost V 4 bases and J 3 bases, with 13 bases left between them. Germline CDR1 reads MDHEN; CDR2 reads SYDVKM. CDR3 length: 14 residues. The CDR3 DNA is TGTGCCAGCAGTTCGAGCGGAATAGGCTACGAGCAGTACGTC. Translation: CASSSSGIGYEQYV.

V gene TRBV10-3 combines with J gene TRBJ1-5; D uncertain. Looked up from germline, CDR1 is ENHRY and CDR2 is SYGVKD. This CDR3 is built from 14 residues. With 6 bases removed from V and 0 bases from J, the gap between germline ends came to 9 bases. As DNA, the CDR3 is TGTGCCATCAGCCGAGACAATAGCAATCAGCCCCAGCATTTT. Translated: CAISRDNSNQPQHF.

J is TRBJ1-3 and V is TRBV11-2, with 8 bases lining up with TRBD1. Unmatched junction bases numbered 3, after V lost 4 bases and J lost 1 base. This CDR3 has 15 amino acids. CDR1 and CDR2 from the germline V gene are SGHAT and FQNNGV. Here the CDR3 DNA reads TGTGCCAGCAGCTCCAGGACAGGGTCTGGAAACACCATATATTTT. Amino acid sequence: CASSSRTGSGNTIYF.

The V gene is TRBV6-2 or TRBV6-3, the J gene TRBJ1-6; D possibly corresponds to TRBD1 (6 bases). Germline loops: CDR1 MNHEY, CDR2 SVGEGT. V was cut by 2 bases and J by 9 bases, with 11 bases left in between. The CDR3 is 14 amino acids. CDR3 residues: CASSYVRGGSPLHF. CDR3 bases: TGTGCCAGCAGTTACGTCAGGGGTGGTTCACCCCTCCACTTT.

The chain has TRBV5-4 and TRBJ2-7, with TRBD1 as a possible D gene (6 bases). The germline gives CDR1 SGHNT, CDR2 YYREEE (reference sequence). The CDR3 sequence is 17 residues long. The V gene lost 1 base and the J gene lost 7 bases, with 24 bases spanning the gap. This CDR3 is CASSLLGLARVGAEQYF. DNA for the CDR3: TGTGCCAGCAGCTTGTTGGGCCTAGCTCGCGTGGGGGCGGAGCAGTACTTC. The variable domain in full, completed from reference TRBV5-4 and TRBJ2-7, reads ETGVTQSPTHLIKTRGQQVTLRCSSQSGHNTVSWYQQALGQGPQFIFQYYREEENGRGNFPPRFSGLQFPNYSSELNVNALELDDSALYLCASSLLGLARVGAEQYFGPGTRLTVT.

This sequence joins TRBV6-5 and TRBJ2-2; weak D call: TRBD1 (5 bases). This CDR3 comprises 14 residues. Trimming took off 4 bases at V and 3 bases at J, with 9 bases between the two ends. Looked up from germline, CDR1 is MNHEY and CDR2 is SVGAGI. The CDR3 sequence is CASSFQGYTGELFF. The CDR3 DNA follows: TGTGCCAGCAGTTTTCAGGGCTACACCGGGGAGCTGTTTTTT.

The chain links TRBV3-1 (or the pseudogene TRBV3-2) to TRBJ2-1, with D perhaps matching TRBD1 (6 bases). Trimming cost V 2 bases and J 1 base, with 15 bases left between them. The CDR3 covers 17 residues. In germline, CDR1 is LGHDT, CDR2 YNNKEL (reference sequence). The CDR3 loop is CASSQRRQAPSYNEQFF. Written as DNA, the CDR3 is TGTGCCAGCAGCCAACGCCGACAGGCCCCTTCCTACAATGAGCAGTTCTTC.